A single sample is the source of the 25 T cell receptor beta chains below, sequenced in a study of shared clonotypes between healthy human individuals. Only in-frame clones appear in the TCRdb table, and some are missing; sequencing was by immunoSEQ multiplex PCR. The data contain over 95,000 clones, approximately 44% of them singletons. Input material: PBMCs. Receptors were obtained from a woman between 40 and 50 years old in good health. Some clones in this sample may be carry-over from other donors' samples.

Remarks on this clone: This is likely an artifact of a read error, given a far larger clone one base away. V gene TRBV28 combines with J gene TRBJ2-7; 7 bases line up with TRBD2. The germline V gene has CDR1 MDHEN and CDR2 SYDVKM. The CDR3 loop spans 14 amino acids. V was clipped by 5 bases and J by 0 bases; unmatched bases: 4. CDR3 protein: CASSLRGGSYEQYF. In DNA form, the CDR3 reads TGTGCCAGCAGTCTTCGCGGGGGCTCCTACGAGCAGTACTTC.

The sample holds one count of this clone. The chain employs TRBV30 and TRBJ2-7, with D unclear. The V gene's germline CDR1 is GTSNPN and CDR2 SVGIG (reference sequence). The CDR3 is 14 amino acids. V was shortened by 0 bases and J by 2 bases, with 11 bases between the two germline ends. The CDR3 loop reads CAWSVQLPPYEQYF. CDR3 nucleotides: TGTGCCTGGAGTGTACAGCTGCCTCCCTACGAGCAGTACTTC.

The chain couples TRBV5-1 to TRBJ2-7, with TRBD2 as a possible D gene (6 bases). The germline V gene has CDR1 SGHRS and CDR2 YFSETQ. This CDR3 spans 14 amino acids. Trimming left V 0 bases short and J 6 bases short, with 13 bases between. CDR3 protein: CASSLGETRSEQYF. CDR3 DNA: TGCGCCAGCAGCTTGGGGGAGACTAGATCCGAGCAGTACTTC.

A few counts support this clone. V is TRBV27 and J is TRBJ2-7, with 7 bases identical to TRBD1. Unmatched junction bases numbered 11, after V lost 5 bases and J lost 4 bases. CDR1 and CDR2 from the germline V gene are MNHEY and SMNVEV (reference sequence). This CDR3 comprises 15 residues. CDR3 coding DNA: TGTGCCAGCAGTCGACGCCCGGGACAGAAATACGAGCAGTACTTC. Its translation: CASSRRPGQKYEQYF.

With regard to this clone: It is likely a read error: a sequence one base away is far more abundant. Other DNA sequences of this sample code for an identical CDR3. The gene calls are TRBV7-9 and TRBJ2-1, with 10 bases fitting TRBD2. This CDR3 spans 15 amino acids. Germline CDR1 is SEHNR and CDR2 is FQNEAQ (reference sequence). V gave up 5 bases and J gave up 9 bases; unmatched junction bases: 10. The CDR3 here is CASSHVLASGGEQFF. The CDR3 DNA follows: TGTGCCAGCAGCCACGTCCTGGCTAGCGGGGGTGAGCAGTTCTTC.

This chain's CDR3 is CASSLGRWFFRDPPLKTQYF. The CDR3 DNA sequence: TGCGCCAGCAGCTTGGGACGGTGGTTTTTCCGGGACCCCCCGTTGAAGACCCAGTACTTC. The chain employs TRBV5-1 and TRBJ2-5; D assignment may be TRBD1 or TRBD2 (5 bases each). The germline V gene has CDR1 SGHRS and CDR2 YFSETQ. The V end was cut by 0 bases, the J end by 6 bases, with 30 bases between. CDR3 length: 20 amino acids.

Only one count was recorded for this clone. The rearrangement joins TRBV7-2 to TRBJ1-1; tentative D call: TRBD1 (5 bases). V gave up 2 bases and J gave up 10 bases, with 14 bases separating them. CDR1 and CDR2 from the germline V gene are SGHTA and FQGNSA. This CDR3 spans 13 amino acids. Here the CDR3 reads CASSLSRERGAFF. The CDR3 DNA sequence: TGTGCCAGCAGCTTAAGTCGGGAAAGGGGAGCTTTCTTT.

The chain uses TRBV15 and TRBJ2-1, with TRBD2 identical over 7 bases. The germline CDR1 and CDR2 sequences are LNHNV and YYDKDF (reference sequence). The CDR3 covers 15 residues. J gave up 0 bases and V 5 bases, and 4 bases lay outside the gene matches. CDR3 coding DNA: TGTGCCACCAGCGCTAGCGGCAACTCCTACAATGAGCAGTTCTTC. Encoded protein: CATSASGNSYNEQFF.

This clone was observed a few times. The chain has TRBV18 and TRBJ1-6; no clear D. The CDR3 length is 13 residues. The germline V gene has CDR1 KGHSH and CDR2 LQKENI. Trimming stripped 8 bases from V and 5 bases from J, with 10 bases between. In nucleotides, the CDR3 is TGTGCCAGCAAAGGGCAGGATAATTCACCCCTCCACTTT. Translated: CASKGQDNSPLHF.

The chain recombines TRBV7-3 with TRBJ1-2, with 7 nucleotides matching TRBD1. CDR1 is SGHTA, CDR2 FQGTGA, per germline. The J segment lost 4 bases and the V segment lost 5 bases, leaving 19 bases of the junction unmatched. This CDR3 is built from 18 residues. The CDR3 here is CASSHATPDRVPGYGYTF. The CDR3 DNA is TGTGCCAGCAGCCACGCCACCCCTGACAGGGTTCCTGGCTATGGCTACACCTTC.

The CDR3 loop is CASSLNRGEAFF. The DNA for the CDR3 is TGTGCCAGCAGCTTGAATCGTGGGGAAGCTTTCTTT. The chain uses TRBV5-6 and TRBJ1-1; unclear D gene. Trimming removed 1 base at V and 8 bases at J, with 9 bases between. The CDR3 runs to 12 residues. Looked up from germline, CDR1 is SGHDT and CDR2 is YYEEEE.

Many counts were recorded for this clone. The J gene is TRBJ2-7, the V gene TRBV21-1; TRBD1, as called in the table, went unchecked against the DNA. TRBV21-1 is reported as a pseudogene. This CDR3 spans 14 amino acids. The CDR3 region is CASSKNRGTAEQYF. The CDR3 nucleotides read TGTGCCAGCAGCAAAAACAGGGGGACCGCCGAGCAGTACTTC.

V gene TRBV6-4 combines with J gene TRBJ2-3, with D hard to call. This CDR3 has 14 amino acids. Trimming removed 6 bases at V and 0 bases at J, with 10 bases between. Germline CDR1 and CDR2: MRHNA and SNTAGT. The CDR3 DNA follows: TGTGCCAGCAGCCTAGAAGGGAGCACAGATACGCAGTATTTT. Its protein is CASSLEGSTDTQYF.

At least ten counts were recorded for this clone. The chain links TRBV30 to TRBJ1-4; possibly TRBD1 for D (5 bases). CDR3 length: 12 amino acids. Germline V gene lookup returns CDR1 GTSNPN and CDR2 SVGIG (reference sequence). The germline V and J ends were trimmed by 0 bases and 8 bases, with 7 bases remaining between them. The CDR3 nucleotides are TGTGCCTGGAGTGTACAGGCCGAAAAACTGTTTTTT. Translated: CAWSVQAEKLFF.

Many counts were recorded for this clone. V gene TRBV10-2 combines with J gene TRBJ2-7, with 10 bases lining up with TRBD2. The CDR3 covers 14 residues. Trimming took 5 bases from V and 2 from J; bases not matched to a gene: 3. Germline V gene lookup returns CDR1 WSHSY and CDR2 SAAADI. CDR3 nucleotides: TGCGCCAGCAGTTCGAGCGGGAGGGCCTACGAGCAGTACTTC. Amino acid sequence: CASSSSGRAYEQYF.

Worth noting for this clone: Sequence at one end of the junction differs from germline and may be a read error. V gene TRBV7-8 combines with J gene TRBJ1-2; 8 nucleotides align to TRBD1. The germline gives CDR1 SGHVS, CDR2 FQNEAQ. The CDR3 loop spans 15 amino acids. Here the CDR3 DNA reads TGTGCCAGCAGCTCCACCTGGGACAGGCGGTATGGCCACACCTTC. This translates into CASSSTWDRRYGHTF.

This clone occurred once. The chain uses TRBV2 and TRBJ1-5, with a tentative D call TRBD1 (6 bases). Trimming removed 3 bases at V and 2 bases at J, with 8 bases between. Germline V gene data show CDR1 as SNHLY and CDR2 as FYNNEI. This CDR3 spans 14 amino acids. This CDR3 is CASSERQGNQPQHF. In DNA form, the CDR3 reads TGTGCCAGCAGTGAGAGACAGGGCAATCAGCCCCAGCATTTT.

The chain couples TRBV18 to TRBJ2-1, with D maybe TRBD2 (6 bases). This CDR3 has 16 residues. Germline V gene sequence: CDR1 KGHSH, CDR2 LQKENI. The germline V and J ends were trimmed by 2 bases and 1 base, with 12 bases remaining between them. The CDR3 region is CASSPTGARSYNEQFF. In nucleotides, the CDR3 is TGTGCCAGCTCACCAACGGGAGCCCGTTCCTACAATGAGCAGTTCTTC.

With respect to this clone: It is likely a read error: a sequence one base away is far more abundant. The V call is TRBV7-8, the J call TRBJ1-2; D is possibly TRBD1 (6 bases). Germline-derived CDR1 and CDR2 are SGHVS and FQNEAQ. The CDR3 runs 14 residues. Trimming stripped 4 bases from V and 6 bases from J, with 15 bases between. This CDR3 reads CASSSRGGTHGYTF. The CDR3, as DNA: TGTGCCAGCAGCTCTAGGGGGGGTACCCATGGCTACACCTTC.

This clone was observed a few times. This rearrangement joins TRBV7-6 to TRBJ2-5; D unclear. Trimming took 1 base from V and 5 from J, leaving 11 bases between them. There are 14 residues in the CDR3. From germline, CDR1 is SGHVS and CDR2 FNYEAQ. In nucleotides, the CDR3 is TGTGCCAGCAGCTTAGAAGGGTTTCTGGAGACCCAGTACTTC. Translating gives CASSLEGFLETQYF.

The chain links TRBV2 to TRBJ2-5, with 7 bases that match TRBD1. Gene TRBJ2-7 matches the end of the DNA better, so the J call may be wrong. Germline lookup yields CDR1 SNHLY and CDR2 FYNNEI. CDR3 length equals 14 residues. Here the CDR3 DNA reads TGTGCCAGCACTCCCTGGACAGGCTCCTACGAGCAGTACTTC. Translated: CASTPWTGSYEQYF.

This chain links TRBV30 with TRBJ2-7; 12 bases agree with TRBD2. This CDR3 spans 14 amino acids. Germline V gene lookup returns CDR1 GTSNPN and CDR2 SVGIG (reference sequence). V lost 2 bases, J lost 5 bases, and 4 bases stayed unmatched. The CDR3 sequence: CAWSLLAGGHEQYF. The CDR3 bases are TGTGCCTGGAGTTTACTAGCGGGAGGCCACGAGCAGTACTTC.

The CDR3 sequence is CASSLAGGGETQYF. The CDR3 coding sequence is TGTGCCAGCAGCTTAGCGGGAGGCGGAGAGACCCAGTACTTC. The chain recombines TRBV7-8 with TRBJ2-5; TRBD2 might be the D (6 bases). In germline, CDR1 is SGHVS, CDR2 FQNEAQ. Trimming pared 0 bases from V and 4 bases from J, leaving 9 bases between. The CDR3 has 14 residues.

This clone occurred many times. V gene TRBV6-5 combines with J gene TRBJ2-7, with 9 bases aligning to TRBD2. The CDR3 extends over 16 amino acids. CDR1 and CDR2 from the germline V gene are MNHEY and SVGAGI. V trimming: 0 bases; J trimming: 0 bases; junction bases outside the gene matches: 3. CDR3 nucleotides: TGTGCCAGCAGTTACTCTAGCGGGAGTAGCTCCTACGAGCAGTACTTC. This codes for CASSYSSGSSSYEQYF.

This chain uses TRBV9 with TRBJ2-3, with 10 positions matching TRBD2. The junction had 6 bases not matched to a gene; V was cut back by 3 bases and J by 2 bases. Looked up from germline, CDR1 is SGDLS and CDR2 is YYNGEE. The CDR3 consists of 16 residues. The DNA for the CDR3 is TGTGCCAGCAGCGCTTTGAGCGGGAGGGCCACAGATACGCAGTATTTT. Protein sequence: CASSALSGRATDTQYF.